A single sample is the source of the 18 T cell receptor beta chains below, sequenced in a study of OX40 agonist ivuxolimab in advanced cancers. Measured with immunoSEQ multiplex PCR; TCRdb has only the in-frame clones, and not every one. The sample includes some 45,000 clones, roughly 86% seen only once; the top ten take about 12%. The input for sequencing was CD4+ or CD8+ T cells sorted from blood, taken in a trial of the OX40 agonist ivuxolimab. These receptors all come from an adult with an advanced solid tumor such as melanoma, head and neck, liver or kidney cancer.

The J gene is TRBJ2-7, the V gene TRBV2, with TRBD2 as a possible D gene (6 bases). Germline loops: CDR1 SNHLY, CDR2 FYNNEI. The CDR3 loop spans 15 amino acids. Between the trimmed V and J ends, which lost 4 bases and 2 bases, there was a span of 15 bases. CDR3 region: CASSGTKWGTYEQYF. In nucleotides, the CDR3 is TGTGCCAGCAGTGGGACTAAGTGGGGGACCTACGAGCAGTACTTC.

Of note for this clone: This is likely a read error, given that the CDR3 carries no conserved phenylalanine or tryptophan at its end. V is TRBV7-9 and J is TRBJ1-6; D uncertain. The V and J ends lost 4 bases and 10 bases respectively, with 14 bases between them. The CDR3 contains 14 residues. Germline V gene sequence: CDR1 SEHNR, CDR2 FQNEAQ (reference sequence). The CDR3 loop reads CASSSSTGISPLHL. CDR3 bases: TGTGCCAGCAGCTCGAGTACTGGGATCTCACCCCTCCACCTT.

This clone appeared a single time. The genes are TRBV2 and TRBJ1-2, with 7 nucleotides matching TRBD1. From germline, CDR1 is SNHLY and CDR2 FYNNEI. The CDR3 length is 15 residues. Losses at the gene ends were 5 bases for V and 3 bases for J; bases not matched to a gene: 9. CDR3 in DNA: TGTGCCAGCAGTTTTGATGGGCAGGGGGACTATGGCTACACCTTC. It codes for CASSFDGQGDYGYTF.

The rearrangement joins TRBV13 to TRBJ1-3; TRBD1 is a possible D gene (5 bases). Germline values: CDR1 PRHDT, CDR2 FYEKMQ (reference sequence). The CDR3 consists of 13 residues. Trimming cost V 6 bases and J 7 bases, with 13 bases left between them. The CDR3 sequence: CASSHRSYNTIYF. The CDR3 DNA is TGTGCCAGCAGTCACAGGAGCTATAACACCATATATTTT.

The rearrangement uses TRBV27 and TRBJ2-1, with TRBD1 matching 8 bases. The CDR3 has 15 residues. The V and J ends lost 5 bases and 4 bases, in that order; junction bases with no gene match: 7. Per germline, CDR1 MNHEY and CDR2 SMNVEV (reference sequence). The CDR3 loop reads CASSALTGAYNEQFF. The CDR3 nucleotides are TGTGCCAGCAGTGCCTTGACAGGGGCATACAATGAGCAGTTCTTC.

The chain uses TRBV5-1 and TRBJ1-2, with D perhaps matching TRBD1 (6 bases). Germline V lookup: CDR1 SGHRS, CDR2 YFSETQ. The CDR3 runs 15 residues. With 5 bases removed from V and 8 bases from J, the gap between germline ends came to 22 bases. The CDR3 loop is CASSPPWGGAQGYTF. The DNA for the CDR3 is TGCGCCAGCAGTCCCCCCTGGGGGGGGGCTCAGGGCTACACCTTC.

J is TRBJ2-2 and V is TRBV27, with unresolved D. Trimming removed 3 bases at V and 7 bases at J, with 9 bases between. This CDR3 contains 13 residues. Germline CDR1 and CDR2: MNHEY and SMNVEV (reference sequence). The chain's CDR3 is CASSFLDGGELFF. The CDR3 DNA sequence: TGTGCCAGCAGTTTCCTCGACGGCGGGGAGCTGTTTTTT.

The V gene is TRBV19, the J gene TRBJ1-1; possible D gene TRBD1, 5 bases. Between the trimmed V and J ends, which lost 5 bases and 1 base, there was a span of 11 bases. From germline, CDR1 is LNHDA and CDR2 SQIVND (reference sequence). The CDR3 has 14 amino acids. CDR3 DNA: TGTGCCAGTAGTGCCGCCGGGGGGAACACTGAAGCTTTCTTT. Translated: CASSAAGGNTEAFF.

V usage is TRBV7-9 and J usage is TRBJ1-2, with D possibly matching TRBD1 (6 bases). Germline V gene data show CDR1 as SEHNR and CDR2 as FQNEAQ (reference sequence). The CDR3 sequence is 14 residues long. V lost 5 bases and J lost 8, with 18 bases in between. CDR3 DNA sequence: TGTGCCAGCAGCCCCTATACAGGGCTTATAGGCTACACCTTC. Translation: CASSPYTGLIGYTF.

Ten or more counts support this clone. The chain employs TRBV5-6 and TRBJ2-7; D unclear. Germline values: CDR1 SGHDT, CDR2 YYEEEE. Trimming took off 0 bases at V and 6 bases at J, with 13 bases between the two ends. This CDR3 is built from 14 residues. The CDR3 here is CASSLAWGLGEQYF. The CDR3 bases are TGTGCCAGCAGCTTGGCTTGGGGTTTGGGCGAGCAGTACTTC.

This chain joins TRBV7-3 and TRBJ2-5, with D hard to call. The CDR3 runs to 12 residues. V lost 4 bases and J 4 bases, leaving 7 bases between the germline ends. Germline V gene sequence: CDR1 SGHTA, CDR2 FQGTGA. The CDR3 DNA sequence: TGTGCCAGCAGCTGGGTTGGAGAGACCCAGTACTTC. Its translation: CASSWVGETQYF.

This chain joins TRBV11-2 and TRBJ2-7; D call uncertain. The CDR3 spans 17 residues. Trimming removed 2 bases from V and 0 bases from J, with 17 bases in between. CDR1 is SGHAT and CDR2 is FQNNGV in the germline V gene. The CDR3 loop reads CASSLRYYRVSSYEQYF. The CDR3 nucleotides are TGTGCCAGCAGCTTAAGGTACTATAGGGTAAGCTCCTACGAGCAGTACTTC.

The CDR3 region has the DNA TGTGCCAGCAGCTCCCCTAGTGGGGGGGCCGGGGGAAACATTCAGTACTTC. Amino acid sequence: CASSSPSGGAGGNIQYF. This chain uses TRBV13 with TRBJ2-4; possibly TRBD2 for D (7 bases). The CDR3 sequence is 17 residues long. Germline CDR1 and CDR2: PRHDT and FYEKMQ (reference sequence). Trimming cost V 4 bases and J 6 bases, with 22 bases left between them.

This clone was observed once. The CDR3 spells CASSILRGPYGYTF. The CDR3 DNA is TGTGCCAGTAGTATTCTCCGGGGGCCGTATGGCTACACCTTC. The chain is built from TRBV19 and TRBJ1-2, with a possible D match to TRBD1 (6 bases). Trimming left V 3 bases short and J 5 bases short, with 13 bases between. The germline V gene encodes CDR1 LNHDA and CDR2 SQIVND (reference sequence). The CDR3 runs to 14 residues.

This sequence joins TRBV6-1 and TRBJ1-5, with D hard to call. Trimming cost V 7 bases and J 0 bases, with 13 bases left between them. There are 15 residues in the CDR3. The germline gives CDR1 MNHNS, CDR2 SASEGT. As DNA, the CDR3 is TGTGCCAGCATCAGTGAACTCTATAGCAATCAGCCCCAGCATTTT. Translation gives CASISELYSNQPQHF.

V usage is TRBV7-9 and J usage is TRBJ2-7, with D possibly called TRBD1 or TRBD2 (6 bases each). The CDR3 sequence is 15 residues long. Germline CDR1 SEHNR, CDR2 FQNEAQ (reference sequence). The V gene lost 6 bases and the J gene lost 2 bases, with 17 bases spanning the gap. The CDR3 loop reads CASSSIWGAAYEQYF. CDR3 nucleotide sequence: TGTGCCAGCAGTTCCATTTGGGGGGCCGCCTACGAGCAGTACTTC.

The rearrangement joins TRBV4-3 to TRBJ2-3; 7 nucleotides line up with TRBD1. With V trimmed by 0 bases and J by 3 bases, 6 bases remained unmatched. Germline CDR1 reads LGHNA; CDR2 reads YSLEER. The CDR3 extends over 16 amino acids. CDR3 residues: CASSQDLGRGTDTQYF. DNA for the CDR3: TGCGCCAGCAGCCAAGATCTGGGCAGGGGGACAGATACGCAGTATTTT.

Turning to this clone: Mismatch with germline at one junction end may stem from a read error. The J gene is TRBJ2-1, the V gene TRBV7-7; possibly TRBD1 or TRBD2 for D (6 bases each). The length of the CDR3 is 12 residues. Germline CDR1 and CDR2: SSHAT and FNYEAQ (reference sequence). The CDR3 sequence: CASSLEGGEQFF. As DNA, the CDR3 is TGTGCTAGCAGCTTGGAGGGGGGTGAGCAGTTCTTC.